The sample holds a few counts of the clone carrying this TCR beta chain. Original methodology: Nucleated cell number was recorded as an estimate derived from reference gene primer amplification. Some clones are missing from TCRdb's copy, which holds only in-frame ones; the method was immunoSEQ multiplex PCR. The DNA gave D and trimming, while V, J and clone size come from that table. The data hold 160,000 or so clones, with roughly 84% observed a single time. These data come from a study of blood T cell repertoires in COVID-19. Study as a whole: The origin of the acute and convalescent COVID-19 samples was the United States, Italy and Spain.

The CDR3 is 14 residues long. Germline lookup yields CDR1 SGHTA and CDR2 FQGTGA. The ends lost 5 bases at V and 8 bases at J; junction bases unmatched: 8. The sequencing input was peripheral blood. The sequence was obtained from a human donor in a cohort sampled during active COVID-19. This chain connects TRBV7-3 to TRBJ2-1; 8 nucleotides match TRBD1. The CDR3, as DNA: TGTGCCAGCAGCAACGACAGGGGCCGCGATGAGCAGTTCTTC. It codes for CASSNDRGRDEQFF.